This TCR beta chain was documented in a study of identical twins. A few counts support this clonotype. Its matching antigen is unknown. Unique molecular identifiers were in the cDNA, with template-switch universal primer binding. TCRdb used MiXCR to reprocess the 5' RACE reads, holding one entry per CDR3 protein. The sample holds fewer than 650,000 distinct CDR3 sequences, roughly 9.9% seen once. This CDR3 region has 13 residues. Trimming removed 2 bases from V and 3 bases from J, with 8 bases in between. The V gene's germline CDR1 is LNHNV and CDR2 YYDKDF (reference sequence). Findings and limits, study-wide: Twins shared out-of-frame alpha sequences with excess low generation probability. Modelling approaches yielded underestimates of out-of-frame TCR alpha sharing between monozygotic twins.

Separately, the same data were catalogued under a study of yellow fever vaccine responses in identical twins. That source adds: It has been reported that, in twins, the vaccine T cell response seemed partly convergent and partly personalized.

Sequenced input: PBMCs. This sequence was found in a woman between 18 and 29 years old in good health. This chain joins TRBV15 and TRBJ2-7, with TRBD1 as a possible D gene (5 bases). CDR3 protein: CATSRQGSYEQYF. Written as DNA, the CDR3 is TGTGCCACCAGCAGACAGGGAAGCTACGAGCAGTACTTC.